These T cell receptor beta chains were read from a single sample in a study of cytomegalovirus exposure and HLA in healthy donors. Clones were sequenced by immunoSEQ multiplex PCR, and TCRdb holds only the in-frame ones, with some missing. This repertoire shows more than 150,000 clones, approximately 79% found once; its top ten account for around 7%. Sequenced sample: PBMCs. All receptors come from a woman between 45 and 65 years old in good health and CMV-seropositive. Both conserved end residues are part of each CDR3. D genes are given only for firm matches. Clone sizes are given selectively: once, few, many, or a class where the clone is expanded.

j_call: TRBJ1-6; clone_size: -; d_call: -; v_call: TRBV7-9; cdr3_nt: TGTGCCAGCAGCTATGGACAGACAAATTCACCCCTCCACTTT; cdr3_aa: CASSYGQTNSPLHF
j_call: TRBJ1-2; clone_size: -; d_call: TRBD1; v_call: TRBV19; cdr3_nt: TGTGCCAGTAGTATCGCGACAGGGGAGGGTGGCTACACCTTC; cdr3_aa: CASSIATGEGGYTF
j_call: TRBJ2-3; clone_size: -; d_call: -; v_call: TRBV29-1; cdr3_nt: TGCAGCGTTCCTCGGGTCACAGATACGCAGTATTTT; cdr3_aa: CSVPRVTDTQYF
j_call: TRBJ1-1; clone_size: -; d_call: -; v_call: TRBV10-3; cdr3_nt: TGTGCCCTCCGGCGGGACCTGAACACTGAAGCTTTCTTT; cdr3_aa: CALRRDLNTEAFF
j_call: TRBJ2-5; clone_size: -; d_call: TRBD1; v_call: TRBV19; cdr3_nt: TGTGCCAGTAGTATAGGACAGGGGGCGGAGACCCAGTACTTC; cdr3_aa: CASSIGQGAETQYF
j_call: TRBJ2-6; clone_size: -; d_call: TRBD2; v_call: TRBV13; cdr3_nt: TGTGCCAGCAGCGTAGGACTAGCGGGGGGCGGTGGGGCCAACGTCCTGACTTTC; cdr3_aa: CASSVGLAGGGGANVLTF
j_call: TRBJ2-7; clone_size: -; d_call: TRBD2; v_call: TRBV7-9; cdr3_nt: TGTGCCAGCAGCGAGGGCGGGAGCTCCTACGAGCAGTACTTC; cdr3_aa: CASSEGGSSYEQYF
j_call: TRBJ2-7; clone_size: -; d_call: -; v_call: TRBV7-9; cdr3_nt: TGTGCCAGCAGCGGATGGACAGAGGTGGGCTACGAGCAGTACTTC; cdr3_aa: CASSGWTEVGYEQYF
j_call: TRBJ1-6; clone_size: -; d_call: TRBD1; v_call: TRBV18; cdr3_nt: TGTGCCAGCTCACCGGACAGGGGAAATTCACCCCTCCACTTT; cdr3_aa: CASSPDRGNSPLHF
j_call: TRBJ2-3; clone_size: -; d_call: -; v_call: TRBV6-5; cdr3_nt: TGTGCCAGCAGCAAGGACAGAGGCACAGATACGCAGTATTTT; cdr3_aa: CASSKDRGTDTQYF
j_call: TRBJ1-1; clone_size: -; d_call: TRBD1; v_call: TRBV2; cdr3_nt: TGTGCCAGTGACCGGGACAGGGCAGGCATGAACACTGAAGCTTTCTTT; cdr3_aa: CASDRDRAGMNTEAFF
j_call: TRBJ1-2; clone_size: -; d_call: -; v_call: TRBV7-9; cdr3_nt: TGTTCCAGCAGCTTCGAGAGGGCCCTCCCCACCTTC; cdr3_aa: CSSSFERALPTF
j_call: TRBJ1-6; clone_size: once; d_call: -; v_call: TRBV9; cdr3_nt: TGTGCCAGCAGCGCACCACTAGGCTCCTATAATTCACCCCTCCACTTT; cdr3_aa: CASSAPLGSYNSPLHF
j_call: TRBJ1-6; clone_size: once; d_call: -; v_call: TRBV19; cdr3_nt: TGTGCCAGTAGTATCTCGGGCAGGGTAAGATCACCCCTCCACTTT; cdr3_aa: CASSISGRVRSPLHF
j_call: TRBJ2-7; clone_size: -; d_call: -; v_call: TRBV11-2; cdr3_nt: TGTGCCAGCAGCCCCCCCGGGGGGCTAGTTTACGAGCAGTACTTC; cdr3_aa: CASSPPGGLVYEQYF
j_call: TRBJ2-3; clone_size: -; d_call: TRBD2; v_call: TRBV27; cdr3_nt: TGTGCCAGCAGTCTCCTGCCCGGGGGGGCCGGTGATACGCAGTATTTT; cdr3_aa: CASSLLPGGAGDTQYF
j_call: TRBJ1-1; clone_size: -; d_call: -; v_call: TRBV28; cdr3_nt: TGTGCCAGCAGTGTAACAGTGAACACTGAAGCTTTCTTT; cdr3_aa: CASSVTVNTEAFF
j_call: TRBJ2-1; clone_size: few; d_call: TRBD2; v_call: TRBV2; cdr3_nt: TGTGCCAGCAGGGTCCGACTAGCGGGGGGGCACAATGAGCAGTTCTTC; cdr3_aa: CASRVRLAGGHNEQFF
j_call: TRBJ2-3; clone_size: -; d_call: -; v_call: TRBV21-1; cdr3_nt: TGTGCCAGCAGCAAAGAGCGGGGAAGCACAGATACGCAGTATTTT; cdr3_aa: CASSKERGSTDTQYF
j_call: TRBJ2-7; clone_size: -; d_call: TRBD1; v_call: TRBV4-1; cdr3_nt: TGCGCCAGCAGCCAAGACAGGACAGGGGGCTATTACGAGCAGTACTTC; cdr3_aa: CASSQDRTGGYYEQYF
j_call: TRBJ2-3; clone_size: -; d_call: -; v_call: TRBV19; cdr3_nt: -; cdr3_aa: CASTSGGGATDTQYF
j_call: TRBJ2-7; clone_size: -; d_call: TRBD1; v_call: TRBV4-1; cdr3_nt: TGCGCCAGCAGCCAGACTGCGGGACAGGGGCACCCGGAGCAGTACTTC; cdr3_aa: CASSQTAGQGHPEQYF
j_call: TRBJ2-2; clone_size: -; d_call: -; v_call: TRBV5-6; cdr3_nt: TGTGCCAGCAGCTTGGTTAGTTCTGGTAACACCGGGGAGCTGTTTTTT; cdr3_aa: CASSLVSSGNTGELFF
j_call: TRBJ1-1; clone_size: -; d_call: -; v_call: TRBV27; cdr3_nt: TGTGCCAGCAGTTTGACGATCGGGGGTGAAGCTTTCTTT; cdr3_aa: CASSLTIGGEAFF
j_call: TRBJ2-3; clone_size: few; d_call: TRBD2; v_call: TRBV27; cdr3_nt: TGTGCCAGCAGTTTATCGGGACTAGCGGGACCAGCAGATACGCAGTATTTT; cdr3_aa: CASSLSGLAGPADTQYF
j_call: TRBJ2-1; clone_size: -; d_call: -; v_call: TRBV10-3; cdr3_nt: TGTGCCATCAGTCTAGCCAAGGGATACAATGAGCAGTTCTTC; cdr3_aa: CAISLAKGYNEQFF
j_call: TRBJ2-7; clone_size: -; d_call: TRBD1; v_call: TRBV5-5; cdr3_nt: TGTGCCAGCAGCTTGGCCGGGACAGGAAGCTCCTACGAGCAGTACTTC; cdr3_aa: CASSLAGTGSSYEQYF
j_call: TRBJ1-3; clone_size: -; d_call: -; v_call: TRBV7-9; cdr3_nt: TGTTCCAGCAGCCCCAGTGGAAACACCATATATTTT; cdr3_aa: CSSSPSGNTIYF
j_call: TRBJ2-7; clone_size: -; d_call: TRBD1; v_call: TRBV5-4; cdr3_nt: TGTGCCAGCAGCGTGGGGGGACAGGGATCCTACGAGCAGTACTTC; cdr3_aa: CASSVGGQGSYEQYF
j_call: TRBJ1-5; clone_size: -; d_call: -; v_call: TRBV19; cdr3_nt: TGTGCCAGTAGTATCTCAGGAGGGGATCAGCCCCAGCATTTT; cdr3_aa: CASSISGGDQPQHF
j_call: TRBJ1-2; clone_size: -; d_call: -; v_call: TRBV10-3; cdr3_nt: TGTGCCATCAGAGAAGGAGGAATTAACTATGGCTACACCTTC; cdr3_aa: CAIREGGINYGYTF